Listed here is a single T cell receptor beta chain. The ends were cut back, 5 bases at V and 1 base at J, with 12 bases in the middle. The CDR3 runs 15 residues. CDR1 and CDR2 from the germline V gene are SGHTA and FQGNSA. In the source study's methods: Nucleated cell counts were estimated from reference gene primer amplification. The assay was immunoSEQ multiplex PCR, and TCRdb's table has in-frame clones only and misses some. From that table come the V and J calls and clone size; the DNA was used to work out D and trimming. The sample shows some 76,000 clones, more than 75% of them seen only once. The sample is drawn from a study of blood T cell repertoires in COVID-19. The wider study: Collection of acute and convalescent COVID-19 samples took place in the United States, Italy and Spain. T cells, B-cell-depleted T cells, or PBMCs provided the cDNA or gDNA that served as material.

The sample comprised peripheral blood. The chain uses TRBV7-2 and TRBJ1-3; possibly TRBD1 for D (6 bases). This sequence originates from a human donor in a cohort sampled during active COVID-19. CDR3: CASSQRGNSGNTIYF. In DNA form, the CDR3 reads TGTGCCAGCAGCCAGAGGGGGAATTCTGGAAACACCATATATTTT.